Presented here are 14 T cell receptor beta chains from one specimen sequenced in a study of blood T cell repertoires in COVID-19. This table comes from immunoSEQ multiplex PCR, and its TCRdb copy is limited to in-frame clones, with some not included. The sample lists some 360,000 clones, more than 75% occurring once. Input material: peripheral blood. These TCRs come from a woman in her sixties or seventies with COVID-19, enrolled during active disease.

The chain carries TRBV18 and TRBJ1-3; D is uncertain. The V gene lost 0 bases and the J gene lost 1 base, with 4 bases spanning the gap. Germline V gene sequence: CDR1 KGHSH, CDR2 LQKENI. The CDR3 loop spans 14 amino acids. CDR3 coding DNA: TGTGCCAGCTCACCACCGACATCTGGAAACACCATATATTTT. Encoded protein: CASSPPTSGNTIYF.

The CDR3 loop reads CASSLETTSGEQFF. Written as DNA, the CDR3 is TGTGCCAGCAGCTTAGAAACGACTAGCGGGGAGCAGTTCTTC. The V and J genes are TRBV7-6 and TRBJ2-1; TRBD2 matches 10 bases. Germline CDR1 reads SGHVS; CDR2 reads FNYEAQ. Germline trimming cut 1 base from V and 10 bases from J; bases unmatched to any gene: 4. This CDR3 is built from 14 residues.

In nucleotides, the CDR3 is TGTGCCAGCAGTACCGGGACAGGGAGTGGCTACACCTTC. Its translation: CASSTGTGSGYTF. The chain is built from TRBV12-3 or TRBV12-4 and TRBJ1-2; 9 bases match TRBD1. This CDR3 region has 13 residues. Trimming took 5 bases from V and 7 from J; bases not matched to a gene: 5.

The CDR3 here is CASSPGQGSNNEQFF. CDR3 sequence (DNA): TGTGCCAGCTCACCGGGCCAGGGTAGCAACAATGAGCAGTTCTTC. The chain employs TRBV18 and TRBJ2-1; perhaps TRBD1 as D (5 bases). Germline V CDR1 and CDR2: KGHSH, LQKENI. The germline V and J ends were trimmed by 3 bases and 5 bases, with 14 bases remaining between them. The CDR3 totals 15 residues.

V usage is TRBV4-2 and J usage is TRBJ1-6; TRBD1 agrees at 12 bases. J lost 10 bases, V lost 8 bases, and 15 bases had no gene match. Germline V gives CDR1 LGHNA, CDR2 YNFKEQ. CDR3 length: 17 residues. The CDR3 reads CASRLGTGGFEGSPLHF. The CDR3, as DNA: TGTGCCAGCCGACTCGGGACAGGGGGCTTCGAAGGATCACCCCTCCACTTT.

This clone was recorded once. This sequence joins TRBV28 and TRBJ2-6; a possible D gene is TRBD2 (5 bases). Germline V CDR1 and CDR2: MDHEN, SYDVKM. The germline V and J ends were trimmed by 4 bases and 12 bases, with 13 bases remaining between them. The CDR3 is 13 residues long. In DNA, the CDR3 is TGTGCCAGCAGTTCGGGGTCGCCCCCCGTCCTGACTTTC. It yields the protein CASSSGSPPVLTF.

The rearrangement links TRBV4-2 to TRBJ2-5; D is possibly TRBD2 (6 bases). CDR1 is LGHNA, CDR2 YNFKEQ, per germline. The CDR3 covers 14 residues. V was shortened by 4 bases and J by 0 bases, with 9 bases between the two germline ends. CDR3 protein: CASSPGLDQETQYF. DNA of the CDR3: TGTGCCAGCAGCCCGGGACTCGACCAAGAGACCCAGTACTTC.

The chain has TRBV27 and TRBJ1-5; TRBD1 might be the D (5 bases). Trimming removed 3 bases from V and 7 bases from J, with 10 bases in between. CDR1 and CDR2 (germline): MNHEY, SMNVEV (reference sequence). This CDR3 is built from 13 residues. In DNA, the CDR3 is TGTGCCAGCAGTTTCGGGGGGGTGCAGCCCCAGCATTTT. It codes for CASSFGGVQPQHF.

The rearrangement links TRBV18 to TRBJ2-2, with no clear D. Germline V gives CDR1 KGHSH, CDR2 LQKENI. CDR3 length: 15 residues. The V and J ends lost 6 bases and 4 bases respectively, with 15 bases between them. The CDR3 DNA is TGTGCCAGCTCGATAATCGAGGCGTTCACCGGGGAGCTGTTTTTT. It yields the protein CASSIIEAFTGELFF.

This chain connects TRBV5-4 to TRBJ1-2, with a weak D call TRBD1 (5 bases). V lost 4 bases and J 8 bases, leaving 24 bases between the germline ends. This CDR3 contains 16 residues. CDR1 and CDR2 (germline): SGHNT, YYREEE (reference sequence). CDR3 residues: CASSLAAARALFGYTF. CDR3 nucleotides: TGTGCCAGCAGCCTCGCGGCGGCCAGGGCATTATTCGGCTACACCTTC.

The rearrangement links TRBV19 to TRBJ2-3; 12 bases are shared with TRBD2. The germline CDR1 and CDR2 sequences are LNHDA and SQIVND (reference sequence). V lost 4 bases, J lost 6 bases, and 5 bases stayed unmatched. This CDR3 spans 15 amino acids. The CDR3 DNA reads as TGTGCCAGTAGTAGCCGACTAGCGGGGGCTGATACGCAGTATTTT. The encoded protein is CASSSRLAGADTQYF.

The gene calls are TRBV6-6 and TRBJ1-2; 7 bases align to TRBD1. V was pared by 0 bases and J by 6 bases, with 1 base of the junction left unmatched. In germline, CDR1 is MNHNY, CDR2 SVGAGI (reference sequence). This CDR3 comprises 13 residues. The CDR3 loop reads CASSYSTGDGYTF. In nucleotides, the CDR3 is TGTGCCAGCAGTTACTCAACAGGGGATGGCTACACCTTC.

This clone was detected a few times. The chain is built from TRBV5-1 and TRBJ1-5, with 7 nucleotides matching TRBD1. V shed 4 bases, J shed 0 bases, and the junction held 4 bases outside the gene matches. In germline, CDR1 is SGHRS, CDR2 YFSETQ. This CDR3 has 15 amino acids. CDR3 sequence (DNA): TGCGCCAGCAGCCGTGGGGACAGTAGCAATCAGCCCCAGCATTTT. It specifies CASSRGDSSNQPQHF.

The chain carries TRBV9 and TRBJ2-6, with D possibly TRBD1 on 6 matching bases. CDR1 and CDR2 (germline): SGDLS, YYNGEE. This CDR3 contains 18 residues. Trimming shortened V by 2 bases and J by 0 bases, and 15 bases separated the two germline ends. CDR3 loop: CASSVGAPGVSGANVLTF. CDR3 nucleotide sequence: TGTGCCAGCAGCGTCGGGGCGCCAGGGGTCTCTGGGGCCAACGTCCTGACTTTC.